This T cell receptor beta chain was profiled in a study of sequential checkpoint blockade in melanoma. The repertoire was sequenced with immunoSEQ multiplex PCR; TCRdb's copy has only in-frame clones and lacks some. Of 5,000 to 5,500 clones listed, 60% to 80% are singletons. The CDR3 length is 18 residues. Trimming took 4 bases from V and 2 from J; bases not matched to a gene: 16. From germline, CDR1 is MDHEN and CDR2 SYDVKM. This clone was detected only a few times. The sample's treatment: randomized to nivolumab then ipilimumab (arm A) or the reverse (arm B). The TCR originated in a human donor with melanoma. V and J are TRBV28 and TRBJ1-2; 7 bases line up with TRBD1. Source: CD8+ T cells sorted from blood (inferred from file names), taken from a patient given nivolumab and ipilimumab in sequence. In nucleotides, the CDR3 is TGTGCCAGCAGTTCTACCCCCGGACAGGCCGCTCCGAACTATGGCTACACCTTC. It is translated as CASSSTPGQAAPNYGYTF.